This T cell receptor (beta chain) is drawn from a study of patients and donors after allogeneic stem cell transplantation. V was shortened by 0 bases and J by 1 base, with 12 bases between the two germline ends. Per the germline V gene, CDR1 is DFQATT and CDR2 is SNEGSKA (reference sequence). The CDR3 extends over 15 amino acids. MiXCR, run by TCRdb on the RT-PCR reads, gives a single entry per CDR3 protein. The sample consists of approximately 430,000 distinct CDR3 sequences, 16% of them appearing once. The V gene is TRBV20-1, the J gene TRBJ1-2; weak D call: TRBD1 (6 bases). The sequence was obtained from a human donor who was either an allogeneic HSCT recipient or a stem cell or donor lymphocyte infusion donor (not recorded which). It is not recorded whose cells these are; they may come from a transplant donor. Sequenced input: blood, either unsorted or a sorted T cell fraction (not recorded which). The CDR3 spells CSARDYPGDNYGYTF. The CDR3 DNA is TGCAGTGCTAGAGATTACCCAGGGGATAACTATGGCTACACCTTC.